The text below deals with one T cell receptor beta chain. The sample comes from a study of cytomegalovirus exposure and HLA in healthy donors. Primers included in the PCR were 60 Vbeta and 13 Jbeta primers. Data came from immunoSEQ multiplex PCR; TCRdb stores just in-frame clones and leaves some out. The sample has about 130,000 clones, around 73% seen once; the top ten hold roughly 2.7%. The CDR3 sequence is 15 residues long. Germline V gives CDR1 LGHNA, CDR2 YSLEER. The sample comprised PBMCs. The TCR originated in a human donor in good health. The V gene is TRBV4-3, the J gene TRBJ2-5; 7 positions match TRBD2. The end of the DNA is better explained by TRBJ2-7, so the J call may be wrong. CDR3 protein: CASSQAWGGVYEQYF. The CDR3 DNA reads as TGCGCCAGCAGCCAAGCCTGGGGGGGGGTTTACGAGCAGTACTTC.